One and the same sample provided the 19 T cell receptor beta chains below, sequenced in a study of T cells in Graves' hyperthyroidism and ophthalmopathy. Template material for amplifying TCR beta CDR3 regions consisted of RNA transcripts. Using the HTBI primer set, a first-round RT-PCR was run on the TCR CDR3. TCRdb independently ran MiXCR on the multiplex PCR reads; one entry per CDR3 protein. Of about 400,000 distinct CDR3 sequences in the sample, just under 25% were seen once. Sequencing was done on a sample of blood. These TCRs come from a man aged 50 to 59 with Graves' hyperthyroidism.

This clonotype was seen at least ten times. CDR3 coding DNA: TGTGCCAGCAGTTTAGCAACGACAGGGCCCCAAAACATTCAGTACTTC. Translated: CASSLATTGPQNIQYF. V usage is TRBV12-3 or TRBV12-4 and J usage is TRBJ2-4; TRBD1 agrees at 7 bases. The V and J ends lost 0 bases and 5 bases, in that order; junction bases with no gene match: 7. This CDR3 is built from 16 residues.

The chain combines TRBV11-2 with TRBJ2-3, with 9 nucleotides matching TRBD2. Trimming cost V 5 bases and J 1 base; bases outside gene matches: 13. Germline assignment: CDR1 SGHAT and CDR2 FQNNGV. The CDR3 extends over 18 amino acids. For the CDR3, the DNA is TGTGCCAGCAGCCACCCCCAGACTAGCGGCACTGGCACAGATACGCAGTATTTT. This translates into CASSHPQTSGTGTDTQYF.

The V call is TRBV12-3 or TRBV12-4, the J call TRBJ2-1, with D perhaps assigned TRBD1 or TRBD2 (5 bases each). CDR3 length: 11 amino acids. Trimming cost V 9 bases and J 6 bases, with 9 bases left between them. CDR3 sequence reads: CARRGTNEQFF. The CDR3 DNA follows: TGTGCCAGGAGGGGCACCAATGAGCAGTTCTTC.

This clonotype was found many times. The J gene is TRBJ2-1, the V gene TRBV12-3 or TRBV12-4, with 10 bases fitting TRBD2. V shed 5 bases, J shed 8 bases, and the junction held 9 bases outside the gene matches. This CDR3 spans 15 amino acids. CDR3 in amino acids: CASSPGTSAFDEQFF. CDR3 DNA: TGTGCCAGCAGTCCTGGGACTAGCGCCTTCGATGAGCAGTTCTTC.

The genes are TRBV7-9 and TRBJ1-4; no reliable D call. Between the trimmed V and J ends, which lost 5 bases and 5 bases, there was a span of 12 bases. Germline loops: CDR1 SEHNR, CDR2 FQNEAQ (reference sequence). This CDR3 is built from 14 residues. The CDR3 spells CASSEVYGNEKLFF. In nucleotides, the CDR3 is TGTGCCAGCAGCGAGGTCTACGGGAATGAAAAACTGTTTTTT. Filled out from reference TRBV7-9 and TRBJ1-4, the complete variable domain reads DTGVSQNPRHKITKRGQNVTFRCDPISEHNRLYWYRQTLGQGPEFLTYFQNEAQLEKSRLLSDRFSAERPKGSFSTLEIQRTEQGDSAMYLCASSEVYGNEKLFFGSGTQLSVL.

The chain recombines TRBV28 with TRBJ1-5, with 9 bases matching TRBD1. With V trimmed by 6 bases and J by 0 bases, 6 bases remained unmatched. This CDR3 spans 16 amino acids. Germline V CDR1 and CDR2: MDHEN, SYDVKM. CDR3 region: CASREDRGNSNQPQHF. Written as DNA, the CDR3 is TGTGCCAGCAGGGAGGACAGGGGCAATAGCAATCAGCCCCAGCATTTT.

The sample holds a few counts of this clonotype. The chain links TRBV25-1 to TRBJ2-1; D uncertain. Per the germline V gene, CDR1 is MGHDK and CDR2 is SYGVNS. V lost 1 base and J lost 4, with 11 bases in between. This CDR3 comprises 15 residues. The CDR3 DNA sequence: TGTGCCAGCAGTGAATCTCGTCTGGAGTACAATGAGCAGTTCTTC. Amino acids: CASSESRLEYNEQFF.

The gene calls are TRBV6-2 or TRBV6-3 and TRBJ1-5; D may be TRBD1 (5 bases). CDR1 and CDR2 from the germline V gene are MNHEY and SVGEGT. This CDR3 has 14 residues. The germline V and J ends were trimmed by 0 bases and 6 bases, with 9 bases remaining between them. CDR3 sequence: CASSYSGGGQPQHF. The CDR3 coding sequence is TGTGCCAGCAGTTACTCCGGGGGGGGTCAGCCCCAGCATTTT.

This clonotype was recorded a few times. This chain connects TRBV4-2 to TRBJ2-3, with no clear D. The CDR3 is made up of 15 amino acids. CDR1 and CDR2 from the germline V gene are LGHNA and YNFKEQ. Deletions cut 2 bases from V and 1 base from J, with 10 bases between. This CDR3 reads CASSQSRQGTDTQYF. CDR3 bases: TGTGCCAGCAGCCAATCCCGGCAAGGCACAGATACGCAGTATTTT.

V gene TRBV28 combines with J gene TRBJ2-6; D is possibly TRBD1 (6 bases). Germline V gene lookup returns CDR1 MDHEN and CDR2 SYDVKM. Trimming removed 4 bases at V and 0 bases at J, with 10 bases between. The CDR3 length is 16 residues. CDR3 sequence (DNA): TGTGCCAGCAGTTCCTGGGGGCTCTCTGGGGCCAACGTCCTGACTTTC. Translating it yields CASSSWGLSGANVLTF. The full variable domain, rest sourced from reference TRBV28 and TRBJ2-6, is DVKVTQSSRYLVKRTGEKVFLECVQDMDHENMFWYRQDPGLGLRLIYFSYDVKMKEKGDIPEGYSVSREKKERFSLILESASTNQTSMYLCASSSWGLSGANVLTFGAGSRLTVL.

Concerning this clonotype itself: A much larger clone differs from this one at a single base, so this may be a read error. The CDR3 region has the DNA TGCGCCAGCAGCTTGGGCAGGATGTTCGGCGACGAGCAGTACTTC. This sequence encodes CASSLGRMFGDEQYF. The chain is built from TRBV5-1 and TRBJ2-7; D is ambiguous. The ends were cut back, 0 bases at V and 5 bases at J, with 15 bases in the middle. CDR3 size: 15 residues. Per germline, CDR1 SGHRS and CDR2 YFSETQ.

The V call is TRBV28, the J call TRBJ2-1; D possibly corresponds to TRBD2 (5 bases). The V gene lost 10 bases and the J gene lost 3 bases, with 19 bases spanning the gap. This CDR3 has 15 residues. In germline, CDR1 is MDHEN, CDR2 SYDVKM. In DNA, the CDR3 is TGTGCCACCTCAGGAAGCGGAGGTGGCTACAATGAGCAGTTCTTC. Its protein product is CATSGSGGGYNEQFF. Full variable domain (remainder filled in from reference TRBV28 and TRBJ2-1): DVKVTQSSRYLVKRTGEKVFLECVQDMDHENMFWYRQDPGLGLRLIYFSYDVKMKEKGDIPEGYSVSREKKERFSLILESASTNQTSMYLCATSGSGGGYNEQFFGPGTRLTVL.

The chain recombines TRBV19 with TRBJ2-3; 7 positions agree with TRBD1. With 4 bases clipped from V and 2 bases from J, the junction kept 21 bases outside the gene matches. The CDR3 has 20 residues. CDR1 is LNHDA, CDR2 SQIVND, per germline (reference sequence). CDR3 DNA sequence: TGTGCCAGTAGTACCCACAGCCAAACGGACAGGATGGGGCCCACAGATACGCAGTATTTT. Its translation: CASSTHSQTDRMGPTDTQYF.

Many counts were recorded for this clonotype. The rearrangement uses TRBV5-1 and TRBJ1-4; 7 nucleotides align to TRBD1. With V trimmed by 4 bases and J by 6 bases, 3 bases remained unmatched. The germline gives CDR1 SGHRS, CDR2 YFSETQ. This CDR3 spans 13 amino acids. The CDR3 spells CASSRGPYEKLFF. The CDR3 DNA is TGCGCCAGCAGCAGGGGGCCTTATGAAAAACTGTTTTTT.

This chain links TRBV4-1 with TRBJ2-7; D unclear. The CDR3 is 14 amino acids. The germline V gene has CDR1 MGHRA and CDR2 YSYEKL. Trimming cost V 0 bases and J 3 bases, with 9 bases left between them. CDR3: CASSQDTENYEQYF. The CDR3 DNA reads TGCGCCAGCAGCCAAGATACAGAGAACTACGAGCAGTACTTC.

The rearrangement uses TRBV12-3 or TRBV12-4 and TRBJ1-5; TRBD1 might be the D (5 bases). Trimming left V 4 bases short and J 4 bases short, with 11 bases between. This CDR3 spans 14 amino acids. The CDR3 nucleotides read TGTGCCAGCAGTTGGGGGACGGTTAATCAGCCCCAGCATTTT. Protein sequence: CASSWGTVNQPQHF.

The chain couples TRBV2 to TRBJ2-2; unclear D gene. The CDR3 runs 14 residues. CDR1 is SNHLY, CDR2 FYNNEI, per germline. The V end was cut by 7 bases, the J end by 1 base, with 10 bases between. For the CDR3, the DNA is TGTGCCAGCATCCGGACGGAGAACACCGGGGAGCTGTTTTTT. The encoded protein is CASIRTENTGELFF. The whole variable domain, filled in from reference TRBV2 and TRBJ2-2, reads EPEVTQTPSHQVTQMGQEVILRCVPISNHLYFYWYRQILGQKVEFLVSFYNNEISEKSEIFDDQFSVERPDGSNFTLKIRSTKLEDSAMYFCASIRTENTGELFFGEGSRLTVL.

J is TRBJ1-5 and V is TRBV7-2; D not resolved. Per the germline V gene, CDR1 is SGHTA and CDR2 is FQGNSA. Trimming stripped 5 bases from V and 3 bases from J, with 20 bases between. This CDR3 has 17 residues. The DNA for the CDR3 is TGTGCCAGCAGCCGAGATATTTGGGCAGGCCCCAATCAGCCCCAGCATTTT. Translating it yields CASSRDIWAGPNQPQHF.

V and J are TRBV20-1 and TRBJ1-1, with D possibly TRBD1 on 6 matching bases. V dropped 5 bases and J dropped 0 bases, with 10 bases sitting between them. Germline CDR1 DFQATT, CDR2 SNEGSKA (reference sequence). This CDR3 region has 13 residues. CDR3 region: CSAWTDLNTEAFF. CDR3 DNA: TGCAGTGCTTGGACAGATTTGAACACTGAAGCTTTCTTT.